The entry that follows covers one T cell receptor beta chain sequence. The antigen it binds to is not known. Base-call qualities are not available, and no considerably larger clone is one nucleotide away. The data belong to a study of PD-L1 blockade in urothelial cancer (dated by TCRdb to the late 2010s). Regarding the research as a whole: All patients started therapy in about 2014 and received atezolizumab 1,200 mg intravenously every 3 weeks. Some ten patients reached durable clinical benefit, while 20 patients did not. TCR sequencing covered pretreatment tumor samples and matched, serially collected peripheral blood taken before and after atezolizumab treatment. Durable clinical benefit was defined as a progression-free survival longer than 6 months, and TCR features were additionally tested against progression-free survival and overall survival. Pretreatment blood TCR-seq was available for about 28 patients, at least one posttreatment blood collection was obtained for 25 or so patients, and tumor TCR-seq was available for 25 or so patients. An exploratory multi-omic analysis was conducted of the somatic, immune and clinical correlates of response to PD-L1 blockade with atezolizumab in urothelial cancer. Blood samples were analyzed 3 weeks after the start of treatment (second dose) and 6 weeks after the start of treatment. Twenty-five of 29 patients were males with bladder-origin urothelial cancer, and about 65% of the roughly 30 reported a prior smoking history. In the same patients, whole exome sequencing and RNA sequencing of pretreatment tumors were performed in addition to TCR sequencing. Blood samples gave a median of 141,255 T cells and 80,000 or so unique TCRs, with a median clonality of roughly 0.08. An ECOG performance status of 0 or 1 was recorded for the patients, and 0 to 3 prior chemotherapy regimens had been received by the patients. Study-level results and caveats: Improved progression-free and overall survival was associated with having pretreatment peripheral blood TCR clonality below the median. Small sample size (n ≈ 30) and many exploratory analyses mean the results are intended to be hypothesis-generating. Patients with durable benefit showed greater expansion of tumor-associated TCR clones in peripheral blood 3 weeks after starting treatment (n of about 20, p = 0.022).

The cohort comprised 29 patients with locally advanced or metastatic urothelial carcinoma treated at Memorial Sloan Kettering on a trial protocol. Peripheral blood mononuclear cells were collected pretreatment and during treatment, at between 1 and 8 total time points per patient. The Qiagen DNeasy Blood extraction kit was used to purify genomic DNA from total PBMCs and tumor samples. Collected pretreatment and during treatment, PBMCs were isolated and stored as previously described. The germline V gene (reference sequence) gives CDR1 as SEHNR and CDR2 as FQNEAQ. The CDR3 measures 15 amino acids from cysteine to phenylalanine. Just CDR3 DNA is preserved here, 45 bases in frame from base 1. V drops 7 bases and J drops 7 bases, leaving 20 bases in between. Synthetic TCR analog templates were spiked into each PCR to estimate absolute template abundance from read counts. The immunoSEQ assay used bias-controlled V and J gene primers to amplify TCRbeta CDR3 regions from genomic DNA. Rearranged TCRbeta segments were sequenced at approximately 20X coverage. In the paper's pipeline: Clustering was used to correct sequencing errors, and CDR3s were annotated against IMGT to assign V, D and J genes. Downstream analyses used only productive TCRbeta rearrangements, leaving out any out-of-frame or stop-codon sequences. To compute clonality, Shannon entropy was normalized by the log of the number of unique productive sequences and then subtracted from one. Clones differing between time points or between blood and tumor were identified using Fisher's exact test with Benjamini-Hochberg correction, with an adjusted p below 0.01 applied as the threshold. This is the immuneACCESS table as TCRdb keeps it, with only in-frame sequences that have V and J called. A part of the clones is gone; compared with another copy, unresolved V genes explain less than half, and the rest is unexplained. V, J and clone size were drawn from that table, and D and trimming were deduced from the DNA. This sample is represented by some 100,000 clones; about 90% of them were singletons. The ten largest make up around 0.92% of the sample.

The clonotype was recovered from an elderly woman with urothelial cancer. This chain joins TRBV7-9 to TRBJ2-1; a tentative D match to TRBD2 spans 6 bases. The sample was PBMCs, taken around atezolizumab (anti-PD-L1) treatment. The CDR3 is CASNPWVGGENEQFF. The sequenced DNA is TGTGCCAGCAACCCCTGGGTGGGAGGAGAGAATGAGCAGTTCTTC.